Detailed here is one T cell receptor beta chain. Seattle's cohort entered during active infection and was followed longitudinally. Assay: immunoSEQ multiplex PCR; the TCRdb copy retains only in-frame clones and omits some. The table has about 150,000 clones, 83% seen once. The data were obtained in a study of blood T cell repertoires in COVID-19. There are 17 residues in the CDR3. Germline CDR1 and CDR2: KGHDR and SFDVKD. Trimming pared 3 bases from V and 7 bases from J, leaving 21 bases between. The chain uses TRBV24-1 and TRBJ1-5; D gene uncertain. Sequencing was carried out using peripheral blood. The sequence came from an older woman with COVID-19, enrolled during active disease. This CDR3 is CATSDASRTAGGQPQHF. CDR3 bases: TGTGCCACCAGTGATGCGTCCCGGACGGCCGGAGGGCAGCCCCAGCATTTT.